This T cell receptor beta chain was recovered during a study of blood T cell repertoires in COVID-19. Repertoires were generated with immunoSEQ multiplex PCR, while TCRdb's copy carries only in-frame clones and drops some. The sample shows roughly 360,000 clones, about four fifths of them seen only once. The V end was cut by 3 bases, the J end by 0 bases, with 8 bases between. This CDR3 region has 14 residues. CDR1 is KGHSH and CDR2 is LQKENI in the germline V gene. This clonotype was sampled from a woman aged 45-65 years who had recovered from COVID-19. The sample comprised PBMCs or T cells enriched from blood (not recorded which). The V call is TRBV18, the J call TRBJ2-5, with D uncertain. CDR3 in DNA: TGTGCCAGCTCACCCGTCGGGTACCAAGAGACCCAGTACTTC. This codes for CASSPVGYQETQYF.